The TCR beta chain described here comes from a study of lymphopenia after photon versus proton radiotherapy. Findings and caveats of the study: Relative stability marked proton patients; photon patients lost diversity and naive cells. After lymphocyte nadir, photon-treated repertoires showed oligoclonal expansion, especially CD8+ Temra.

Between the trimmed V and J ends, which lost 3 bases and 1 base, there was a span of 15 bases. Germline-derived CDR1 and CDR2 are LGHNA and YNFKEQ. CDR3 length: 17 amino acids. As concerns this clone: Its specificity is unknown.

The method was immunoSEQ multiplex PCR; TCRdb's version includes in-frame clones alone and lacks a portion of them. The repertoire consists of 40,000 to 45,000 clones, with 86% occurring once and the leading ten covering 10%. This specimen consisted of peripheral blood, obtained from a patient treated with proton-based radiotherapy. The receptor's source is a woman aged 70-85 years with pancreatic cancer. Some clones in this sample may be carry-over from other donors' samples. The chain employs TRBV4-2 and TRBJ2-2; tentatively, D is TRBD1 (6 bases). CDR3 DNA sequence: TGTGCCAGCAGCCAGAGAGGGGGACGGGAGAACACCGGGGAGCTGTTTTTT. Its protein is CASSQRGGRENTGELFF.